What follows are 3 T cell receptor beta chains derived from one specimen sequenced in a study of early T cells in non-severe SARS-CoV-2 infection. TCRdb passed the 5' RACE reads through MiXCR, listing each CDR3 protein once. Of some 80,000 distinct CDR3 sequences listed, roughly an eighth are singletons. The sample comprised whole blood. The receptors stem from an adult who was a healthcare worker with PCR-confirmed SARS-CoV-2 infection or an uninfected control (not recorded which).

The chain couples TRBV7-2 to TRBJ2-3; D is perhaps TRBD2 (6 bases). This CDR3 comprises 14 residues. CDR1 is SGHTA, CDR2 FQGNSA, per germline. V gave up 7 bases and J gave up 5 bases, with 16 bases separating them. Written as DNA, the CDR3 is TGTGCCAGCACCCTCCGGGGGTCTAAAGATACGCAGTATTTT. Translation gives CASTLRGSKDTQYF.

This clonotype was detected many times. The chain employs TRBV4-3 and TRBJ2-1; 9 nucleotides line up with TRBD2. The CDR3 sequence is 18 residues long. With V trimmed by 4 bases and J by 5 bases, 15 bases remained unmatched. CDR1 and CDR2 from the germline V gene are LGHNA and YSLEER. DNA of the CDR3: TGCGCCAGCAGCCTTTACCCCCTAGCTAGCGGGAACAACAATGAGCAGTTCTTC. Translation: CASSLYPLASGNNNEQFF.

This clonotype was detected a few times. The chain combines TRBV6-1 with TRBJ2-5; TRBD2 is a possible D gene (7 bases). The V gene's germline CDR1 is MNHNS and CDR2 SASEGT. V was pared by 6 bases and J by 4 bases, with 9 bases between. CDR3 length: 12 residues. The CDR3 DNA sequence: TGTGCCAGCAGACGGGGGGCAGAGACCCAGTACTTC. It encodes CASRRGAETQYF.